This is a list of T cell receptor beta chains from one sample in a study of CD8 T cells in ankylosing spondylitis. In TCRdb, the 5' RACE reads were re-called with MiXCR into one record per CDR3 protein. The table records 350,000 or so distinct CDR3 sequences, approximately 8% of them present only once. The sequencing input was blood, either unsorted or a sorted T cell fraction (not recorded which). The receptors here all came from a male donor with ankylosing spondylitis. Each CDR3 is given with its conserved first and last residue. Each record gives: D gene, CDR3 length, V gene, J gene, clone size, CDR3 DNA, CDR3 protein. D genes are given only for firm matches. The listing skips clone size in some rows; elsewhere it reads once, few, many or a size class.

>-|15|TRBV12-3/TRBV12-4|TRBJ2-4|few
TGTGCCAGCAGCCCCTGGGGGGAGGTGGGAAACATTCAGTACTTC
CASSPWGEVGNIQYF
>-|17|TRBV7-6|TRBJ1-1|few
TGTGCCAGCAGCTTACGGTGGGGGAGAGACAGACTCACTGAAGCTTTCTTT
CASSLRWGRDRLTEAFF
>-|14|TRBV7-2|TRBJ2-5|-
TGTGCCAGCAGCTTAGGGTTTCGCGGAGAGACCCAGTACTTC
CASSLGFRGETQYF
>-|14|TRBV6-1|TRBJ1-5|-
TGTGCCAGCAGCCGCGGAACACAGGGTCAGCCCCAGCATTTT
CASSRGTQGQPQHF
>-|13|TRBV20-1|TRBJ2-7|few
TGCAGTGCTAGAGTGAGGGCAGCGGGCGAGCAGTACTTC
CSARVRAAGEQYF
>-|15|TRBV6-1|TRBJ2-7|-
TGTGCCAGCAGCCCCACAGGGAGGGGGTCCTACGAGCAGTACTTC
CASSPTGRGSYEQYF
>-|16|TRBV4-2|TRBJ2-3|many
TGTGCCAGCAGCCAAGAGATGGCCAGCCAGTCAGATACGCAGTATTTT
CASSQEMASQSDTQYF
>TRBD1|15|TRBV7-9|TRBJ1-1|-
TGTGCCAGCAGCTTAGGGACAGGGGCGACCACTGAAGCTTTCTTT
CASSLGTGATTEAFF
>TRBD1|14|TRBV11-2|TRBJ1-1|few
TGTGCCAGCAGCTTAAATGACAGGGTGATCGAAGCTTTCTTT
CASSLNDRVIEAFF
>-|14|TRBV4-3|TRBJ2-1|many
TGCGCCAGCAGCTTGGACTCCTCTAGGAATGAGCAGTTCTTC
CASSLDSSRNEQFF
>-|15|TRBV9|TRBJ2-7|many
TGTGCCAGCAGCGAGACGGGGTCAACTTCCTACGAGCAGTACTTC
CASSETGSTSYEQYF
>TRBD2|15|TRBV20-1|TRBJ2-1|few
TGCAGTGCGGGCTGGGCGGGAGGATCTATTCGTGAGCAGTTCTTC
CSAGWAGGSIREQFF
>TRBD2|15|TRBV20-1|TRBJ2-7|-
TGCAGTGCTACAAACGACGGGAGGGCCGGGAACGAGCAGTACTTC
CSATNDGRAGNEQYF
>TRBD2|17|TRBV4-1|TRBJ2-1|many
TGCGCCAGCAGCCCAGAGTCACTAGCGGGAGGAGGTAATGAGCAGTTCTTC
CASSPESLAGGGNEQFF
>-|14|TRBV5-1|TRBJ2-7|-
TGCGCCAGCAGCTTCGGCAGCCAACCCTACGAGCAGTACTTC
CASSFGSQPYEQYF
>-|13|TRBV7-3|TRBJ2-1|few
TGTGCCAGCAGCTCAACCGGGACTTCACAACAGTTCTTC
CASSSTGTSQQFF
>TRBD2|20|TRBV5-6|TRBJ2-7|few
TGTGCCAGCAGCTTGAAGCCAAATAGCGGGAGAAATTTTCGCCCCTACGAGCAGTACTTC
CASSLKPNSGRNFRPYEQYF
>-|15|TRBV13|TRBJ1-1|many
TGTGCCAGCAGCATCTTCGGTCAAGCGAACACTGAAGCTTTCTTT
CASSIFGQANTEAFF
>-|13|TRBV10-3|TRBJ2-5|many
TGTGCCATCAGTGGGGCCGGGGAAGAGACCCAGTACTTC
CAISGAGEETQYF
>-|14|TRBV5-1|TRBJ2-3|few
TGCGCCAGCACCCAGCCCGGTTTGTCAGATACGCAGTATTTT
CASTQPGLSDTQYF
>TRBD2|13|TRBV27|TRBJ2-7|-
TGTAAGGCCGGACTAGCGGGAGCTGGCGAGCAGTACTTC
CKAGLAGAGEQYF
>-|11|TRBV29-1|TRBJ2-5|-
TGCAGCGTTGAACGGGAGGAGACCCAGTACTTC
CSVEREETQYF
>TRBD2|15|TRBV5-1|TRBJ2-1|many
TGCGCCAGCAGCTGGACTAGCGGGAGTGTTAATGAGCAGTTCTTC
CASSWTSGSVNEQFF
>-|14|TRBV25-1|TRBJ1-2|many
TGTGCCAGCAGTGAATCGGGCGGTGGGTATGGCTACACCTTC
CASSESGGGYGYTF
>-|14|TRBV7-9|TRBJ2-2|few
TGTGCCAGCAGCTTCATGGATGAGGCCGGGGAGCTGTTTTTT
CASSFMDEAGELFF
>TRBD1|15|TRBV6-1|TRBJ1-3|many
TGTGCCAGCAGTGAGGGACAGATCTCTGGAAACACCATATATTTT
CASSEGQISGNTIYF
>TRBD2|16|TRBV20-1|TRBJ2-2|many
TGCAGTGCTACCAGCTCTAGCGGGAGGAACACCGGGGAGCTGTTTTTT
CSATSSSGRNTGELFF
>-|14|TRBV4-1|TRBJ2-7|-
TGCGCCAGCAGCTGGGACCCGATCGGCTACGAGCAGTACTTC
CASSWDPIGYEQYF
>-|14|TRBV29-1|TRBJ2-1|-
TGCAGCGTTGCGGCGGAGAGGCGGAGGGGTGAGCAGTTCTTC
CSVAAERRRGEQFF
>-|13|TRBV20-1|TRBJ2-7|few
TGCAGTGCTAGACACGGGTACTCCTACGAGCAGTACTTC
CSARHGYSYEQYF
>-|14|TRBV5-1|TRBJ2-1|-
TGCGCCAGCGGGAGTTACAGTCTTTACAATGAGCAGTTCTTC
CASGSYSLYNEQFF
>-|14|TRBV5-1|TRBJ2-1|many
TGCGCCAGCAGCTTGGGACAGAAAAACAATGAGCAGTTCTTC
CASSLGQKNNEQFF
>-|11|TRBV29-1|TRBJ1-1|-
TGCAGCGTTGAAGAGGGGTTTGAAGCTTTCTTT
CSVEEGFEAFF
>-|15|TRBV5-1|TRBJ1-5|many
TGCGCCAGCAGCTTGCAGGCAGGGCACAATCAGCCCCAGCATTTT
CASSLQAGHNQPQHF
>-|18|TRBV12-3/TRBV12-4|TRBJ2-3|few
TGTGCCAGCAGTTTCTTCCGTCCGGGGTCCGGCGGCACAGATACGCAGTATTTT
CASSFFRPGSGGTDTQYF
>TRBD1|15|TRBV12-3/TRBV12-4|TRBJ2-7|-
TGTGCCAGCAGCTTACAGGGGGCTGAGGCCTGGGAGCAGTACTTC
CASSLQGAEAWEQYF
>-|16|TRBV6-1|TRBJ1-1|many
TGTGCCAGCAGGCCAGGTTATGGCTCCATGAACACTGAAGCTTTCTTT
CASRPGYGSMNTEAFF
>TRBD2|13|TRBV29-1|TRBJ2-3|few
TGCAGCGTTGAAGAAGCGGGAGTTGATACGCAGTATTTT
CSVEEAGVDTQYF
>-|15|TRBV7-9|TRBJ2-5|-
TGTGCCAGCAGCTTAACAGACAGACCCCAGGGGACCCAGTACTTC
CASSLTDRPQGTQYF
>-|11|TRBV28|TRBJ2-5|-
TGTGCCAGCGAGGGTCGAGAGACCCAGTACTTC
CASEGRETQYF
>TRBD1|14|TRBV7-9|TRBJ1-1|many
TGTGCCAGCAGCGATCTCAGGGGGGTGACTGAAGCTTTCTTT
CASSDLRGVTEAFF
>-|12|TRBV3-1|TRBJ2-5|-
TGTGCCAGCAGCCAACGGTGGGAGACCCAGTACTTC
CASSQRWETQYF
>-|13|TRBV20-1|TRBJ2-3|many
TGCAGTGCTAGGGATTTCCGCACAGATACGCAGTATTTT
CSARDFRTDTQYF
>TRBD1|13|TRBV12-3/TRBV12-4|TRBJ1-1|few
TGTGCCAGCTGCTGGGACAGTAACACTGAAGCTTTCTTT
CASCWDSNTEAFF
>TRBD1|16|TRBV6-2/TRBV6-3|TRBJ2-3|-
TGTGCCAGCAGTTACTCAGGGACAGGCGTGGTGGATACGCAGTATTTT
CASSYSGTGVVDTQYF
>-|15|TRBV7-9|TRBJ1-4|few
TGTGCCAGCAGCCCCAGGGTAGGGGTTGGTGAAAAACTGTTTTTT
CASSPRVGVGEKLFF
>-|15|TRBV7-8|TRBJ2-7|-
TGTGCCAGCAGCTCCGGACGGTCCGGGACCTACGAGCAGTACTTC
CASSSGRSGTYEQYF
>-|12|TRBV7-9|TRBJ2-7|many
TGTGCCAGCAGCTTCATCGCCTACGAGCAGTACTTC
CASSFIAYEQYF
>-|15|TRBV21-1|TRBJ1-1|-
TGTGCCAGCAGCAAAGCCCCAGGGGTAAGCCCGGAAGCTTTCTTT
CASSKAPGVSPEAFF
>-|16|TRBV9|TRBJ2-1|many
TGTGCCAGCAGCATCAATCCTAGCGTCTCGGGCAATGAGCAGTTCTTC
CASSINPSVSGNEQFF